This T cell receptor beta chain was sequenced in a study of cytomegalovirus exposure and HLA in healthy donors. The data were produced by immunoSEQ multiplex PCR, yet TCRdb's version contains in-frame clones alone and is incomplete. The profile covers 250,000 to 300,000 clones, with around 85% appearing a single time and around 1% taken by the ten largest. The V segment lost 0 bases and the J segment 3 bases; nucleotides outside the gene matches: 7. CDR3 length equals 18 residues. CDR1 SGHVS and CDR2 FNYEAQ come from the germline V gene. Sequencing was done on a sample of PBMCs. The chain links TRBV7-6 to TRBJ2-3; TRBD2 agrees at 12 bases. The sequence was obtained from a woman in her late teens or twenties in good health and CMV-seronegative. The CDR3 loop reads CASSLALVLAGGTDTQYF. In DNA form, the CDR3 reads TGTGCCAGCAGCTTAGCCTTAGTCCTAGCGGGGGGGACAGATACGCAGTATTTT.